The 28 T cell receptor beta chains below all came from one sample that was sequenced in a study of Graves' ophthalmopathy and Graves' hyperthyroidism (dated by TCRdb to the late 2010s). Sequenced using an Illumina HiSeq 2000. For repertoire sequencing, TCR beta CDR3 regions were amplified from RNA transcripts. The first round of RT-PCR was done with HTBI primers and the Qiagen OneStep RT-PCR kit, and was followed by a second round of multiplex PCR, then size selection and purification. In TCRdb, the public reads were trimmed at Q25 with fastp and aligned with MiXCR, with productive beta chains retained. Every distinct CDR3 protein forms one entry, paired with its most common genes and DNA. This sample gives about 740,000 distinct CDR3 sequences in total; roughly 41% of them show up just once. In total, the top ten clones hold 40% to 45% of the sample. The material sequenced was peripheral blood. The receptors were gathered from an adult man with Graves' ophthalmopathy.

The chain recombines TRBV11-2 with TRBJ2-7; 7 bases are a match to TRBD1. This CDR3 is built from 14 residues. The V gene's germline CDR1 is SGHAT and CDR2 FQNNGV. V gave up 2 bases and J gave up 2 bases; unmatched junction bases: 3. The CDR3 DNA sequence: TGTGCCAGCAGCTTACCAGGGGGAGCCTACGAGCAGTACTTC. It encodes CASSLPGGAYEQYF.

This clonotype has only a few counts. The chain joins TRBV10-2 to TRBJ1-2, with TRBD1 identical over 10 bases. In germline, CDR1 is WSHSY, CDR2 SAAADI. V lost 4 bases, J lost 8 bases, and 4 bases stayed unmatched. CDR3 length equals 13 residues. The CDR3 DNA reads as TGCGCCAGCAGTGTATGGGGACAGGGGGGCTACACCTTC. Amino acid sequence: CASSVWGQGGYTF.

The chain employs TRBV7-2 and TRBJ2-5, with a tentative D call TRBD1 (5 bases). The CDR3 sequence is 16 residues long. In germline, CDR1 is SGHTA, CDR2 FQGNSA. V dropped 5 bases and J dropped 4 bases, with 20 bases sitting between them. CDR3 amino acids: CASSQDGPAGRETQYF. The CDR3 DNA reads as TGTGCCAGCAGCCAAGATGGTCCGGCAGGGCGAGAGACCCAGTACTTC.

This clonotype has a count of ten or more. The chain uses TRBV15 and TRBJ1-2; perhaps TRBD1 as D (6 bases). Germline V gene lookup returns CDR1 LNHNV and CDR2 YYDKDF (reference sequence). The CDR3 length is 12 residues. V was cut by 9 bases and J by 4 bases, with 12 bases left in between. This CDR3 reads CATSTGLYGYTF. CDR3 nucleotide sequence: TGTGCCACTTCGACAGGCCTCTATGGCTACACCTTC.

This clonotype showed up just once. The CDR3 DNA sequence: TGCGCCAGCAGCCAAGATCAAGGGTTGAGAAACACCATATATTTT. It codes for CASSQDQGLRNTIYF. This sequence joins TRBV4-1 and TRBJ1-3; D unresolved. Per germline, CDR1 MGHRA and CDR2 YSYEKL. This CDR3 is built from 15 residues. Trimming shortened V by 0 bases and J by 5 bases, and 11 bases separated the two germline ends.

This clonotype has a handful of counts. The rearrangement uses TRBV7-9 and TRBJ1-2; D is perhaps TRBD1 (5 bases). V dropped 4 bases and J dropped 6 bases, with 15 bases sitting between them. The CDR3 runs to 14 residues. Germline CDR1 is SEHNR and CDR2 is FQNEAQ (reference sequence). CDR3 nucleotides: TGTGCCAGCAGCTCTTTACAGGTGTCAGATGGCTACACCTTC. Its protein product is CASSSLQVSDGYTF.

J is TRBJ2-7 and V is TRBV20-1; 8 positions match TRBD2. The germline V gene encodes CDR1 DFQATT and CDR2 SNEGSKA (reference sequence). This CDR3 region has 13 residues. With 6 bases clipped from V and 3 bases from J, the junction kept 7 bases outside the gene matches. The CDR3 sequence: CSANSGAVYEQYF. The CDR3 nucleotides read TGCAGTGCAAATAGCGGGGCCGTCTACGAGCAGTACTTC.

There are a few counts of this clonotype. In DNA, the CDR3 is TGTGCCAGCAGCCAGGGGACAGGGGCCTTCGGAGTAGAAAAACTGTTTTTT. Translating it yields CASSQGTGAFGVEKLFF. The chain uses TRBV14 and TRBJ1-4; 10 bases fit TRBD1. The CDR3 is 17 amino acids. Germline CDR1 and CDR2: SGHDN and FVKESK. The V gene end was trimmed by 3 bases and the J gene end by 8 bases; junction bases not matched to a gene: 12.

The rearrangement links TRBV4-3 to TRBJ2-5; D is unclear. The germline V and J ends were trimmed by 3 bases and 2 bases, with 22 bases remaining between them. Germline CDR1 LGHNA, CDR2 YSLEER. This CDR3 has 18 residues. This CDR3 reads CASSQGTMRGPPQETQYF. CDR3 DNA sequence: TGCGCCAGCAGCCAGGGCACCATGAGAGGCCCACCACAAGAGACCCAGTACTTC.

The table lists this clonotype with a few counts. This chain uses TRBV6-2 or TRBV6-3 with TRBJ2-5; D is possibly TRBD2 (5 bases). Germline V gives CDR1 MNHEY, CDR2 SVGEGT. The CDR3 loop spans 11 amino acids. Trimming pared 6 bases from V and 7 bases from J, leaving 9 bases between. CDR3 protein: CASRNGLTQYF. As DNA, the CDR3 is TGTGCCAGCAGGAACGGACTGACCCAGTACTTC.

This chain uses TRBV11-2 with TRBJ1-1; 9 bases match TRBD1. Germline CDR1 SGHAT, CDR2 FQNNGV. The V and J ends lost 5 bases and 11 bases, in that order; junction bases with no gene match: 9. The CDR3 is 13 residues long. This CDR3 is CASSRQGGHGAFF. CDR3 bases: TGTGCCAGCAGCCGACAGGGGGGCCATGGCGCTTTCTTT.

The chain employs TRBV12-3 or TRBV12-4 and TRBJ2-2, with D possibly called TRBD1 or TRBD2 (6 bases each). This CDR3 is 14 amino acids long. Trimming removed 3 bases from V and 7 bases from J, with 12 bases in between. DNA for the CDR3: TGTGCCAGCAGTTTTCGGGGGCAAGACGGGGAGCTGTTTTTT. It translates to CASSFRGQDGELFF.

This clonotype was counted between two and nine times. J is TRBJ2-5 and V is TRBV6-6; D is unresolved. Germline lookup yields CDR1 MNHNY and CDR2 SVGAGI (reference sequence). Between the trimmed V and J ends, which lost 5 bases and 5 bases, there was a span of 21 bases. The CDR3 is 16 residues long. The CDR3 region is CASSETSGSLFETQYF. CDR3 bases: TGTGCCAGCAGTGAAACGTCCGGCAGTTTATTCGAGACCCAGTACTTC.

The rearrangement uses TRBV12-3 or TRBV12-4 and TRBJ1-3, with unresolved D. The CDR3 has 14 residues. Trimming cost V 7 bases and J 2 bases, with 12 bases left between them. CDR3 coding DNA: TGTGCCAGCACCTTAACGGGTGCTGGAAACACCATATATTTT. Residues: CASTLTGAGNTIYF.

In its sample, this clonotype was seen many times. At one boundary the junction diverges from the germline segment, which might be a read error. This chain links TRBV2 with TRBJ1-4; no clear D. The CDR3 consists of 11 residues. Germline CDR1 SNHLY, CDR2 FYNNEI. The CDR3 reads CAIGPIEKLFF. Here the CDR3 DNA reads TGCGCCATCGGACCTATTGAAAAACTGTTTTTT.

The chain employs TRBV6-5 and TRBJ2-7, with D uncertain. Germline V gives CDR1 MNHEY, CDR2 SVGAGI. This CDR3 spans 13 amino acids. Trimming took off 11 bases at V and 3 bases at J, with 17 bases between the two ends. In DNA form, the CDR3 reads TGTGCCTCCTCCCCCGCAGGAAACTACGAGCAGTACTTC. It translates to CASSPAGNYEQYF.

The chain links TRBV15 to TRBJ1-5; D unclear. The CDR3 covers 17 residues. CDR1 is LNHNV, CDR2 YYDKDF, per germline (reference sequence). V was trimmed by 5 bases and J by 0 bases, leaving 17 bases between them. The CDR3, as DNA: TGTGCCACCAGCGTTGATATACGGGGTAATAGCAATCAGCCCCAGCATTTT. Translation gives CATSVDIRGNSNQPQHF.

This clonotype was recorded at least ten times. This chain uses TRBV19 with TRBJ1-4; a possible D gene is TRBD1 (5 bases). V gave up 7 bases and J gave up 8 bases, with 14 bases separating them. This CDR3 comprises 13 residues. Per the germline V gene, CDR1 is LNHDA and CDR2 is SQIVND (reference sequence). As DNA, the CDR3 is TGTGCCAGTACCCCACCGACAGCCGAAAAACTGTTTTTT. It yields the protein CASTPPTAEKLFF.

This clonotype was counted many times. The rearrangement links TRBV25-1 to TRBJ1-1; no firm D call. Germline assignment: CDR1 MGHDK and CDR2 SYGVNS. Trimming pared 0 bases from V and 11 bases from J, leaving 13 bases between. The CDR3 covers 13 residues. The CDR3 DNA sequence: TGTGCCAGCAGTGAATATCTTAAACTGATGGCTTTCTTT. Residues: CASSEYLKLMAFF. The full variable domain, rest sourced from reference TRBV25-1 and TRBJ1-1, is EADIYQTPRYLVIGTGKKITLECSQTMGHDKMYWYQQDPGMELHLIHYSYGVNSTEKGDLSSESTVSRIRTEHFPLTLESARPSHTSQYLCASSEYLKLMAFFGQGTRLTVV.

V and J are TRBV29-1 and TRBJ1-4; a weak D match, TRBD1 (5 bases). The CDR3 covers 13 residues. Trimming took off 0 bases at V and 6 bases at J, with 8 bases between the two ends. Germline-derived CDR1 and CDR2 are SQVTM and ANQGSEA. The CDR3 nucleotides read TGCAGCGTTGAAGATCCCAGGGATGAAAAACTGTTTTTT. Translated, it gives CSVEDPRDEKLFF.

This chain connects TRBV15 to TRBJ2-5; the D gene is possibly TRBD2 (5 bases). Germline CDR1 LNHNV, CDR2 YYDKDF (reference sequence). The V gene lost 1 base and the J gene lost 3 bases, with 9 bases spanning the gap. CDR3 size: 14 residues. The CDR3 DNA reads as TGTGCCACCAGCAGAGCACTAGGGAAAGAGACCCAGTACTTC. Protein: CATSRALGKETQYF.

The rearrangement uses TRBV2 and TRBJ1-2; no definite D call. Trimming pared 3 bases from V and 8 bases from J, leaving 16 bases between. The CDR3 totals 14 residues. Per the germline V gene, CDR1 is SNHLY and CDR2 is FYNNEI. CDR3 bases: TGTGCCAGCAGTGATTTTTTCAAAACGGAGGGCTACACCTTC. It specifies CASSDFFKTEGYTF.

This clonotype came up many times. Given a much more abundant clone one base away, this may be a read error. For the CDR3, the DNA is TGTGCCAGCAGTGAATTAGGGTCTAATGAAAAACTGTTTTTT. Residues: CASSELGSNEKLFF. The chain links TRBV25-1 to TRBJ1-4; D ambiguous. The V and J ends lost 1 base and 3 bases respectively, with 6 bases between them. This CDR3 spans 14 amino acids. The V gene's germline CDR1 is MGHDK and CDR2 SYGVNS.

This clonotype has just a few counts. The rearrangement links TRBV2 to TRBJ2-7; the D is unclear. Germline-derived CDR1 and CDR2 are SNHLY and FYNNEI. V was cut by 1 base and J by 3 bases, with 13 bases left in between. The length of the CDR3 is 15 residues. CDR3 DNA sequence: TGTGCCAGCAGTGAAGACGAATCTCCTGGCTACGAGCAGTACTTC. Protein sequence: CASSEDESPGYEQYF.

This clonotype was observed a few times. This rearrangement joins TRBV19 to TRBJ1-5; 9 nucleotides line up with TRBD1. Trimming cost V 5 bases and J 3 bases; bases outside gene matches: 20. CDR3 size: 20 residues. CDR1 is LNHDA, CDR2 SQIVND, per germline (reference sequence). The DNA for the CDR3 is TGTGCCAGTAGTCCTGTCCCCCGGACAGGGGCCCGAGAGCCCAATCAGCCCCAGCATTTT. Residues: CASSPVPRTGAREPNQPQHF.

The chain couples TRBV25-1 to TRBJ2-2; D is ambiguous. The CDR3 contains 14 residues. Trimming shortened V by 6 bases and J by 0 bases, and 8 bases separated the two germline ends. Germline V lookup: CDR1 MGHDK, CDR2 SYGVNS. DNA for the CDR3: TGTGCCAGCAGGACCCCAGCGAACACCGGGGAGCTGTTTTTT. It codes for CASRTPANTGELFF.

This clonotype was counted between two and nine times. The chain couples TRBV7-9 to TRBJ2-5, with TRBD1 matching 8 bases. The CDR3 length is 14 residues. Germline CDR1 reads SEHNR; CDR2 reads FQNEAQ (reference sequence). V gave up 5 bases and J gave up 5 bases; unmatched junction bases: 7. The CDR3 DNA sequence: TGTGCCAGCAGCCAAGCAGGGGGCGTTGAGACCCAGTACTTC. This translates into CASSQAGGVETQYF.

This clonotype showed up just a few times. This chain uses TRBV20-1 with TRBJ1-1; the D gene is possibly TRBD1 (6 bases). From germline, CDR1 is DFQATT and CDR2 SNEGSKA (reference sequence). This CDR3 is built from 13 residues. V dropped 0 bases and J dropped 5 bases, with 10 bases sitting between them. The CDR3 here is CSARDTGRTEAFF. DNA of the CDR3: TGCAGTGCTAGAGACACAGGGAGAACTGAAGCTTTCTTT.